One and the same sample provided the 25 T cell receptor beta chains below, sequenced in a study of molecular identifiers for immune sequencing clone quantification. One entry per CDR3 protein, called by TCRdb with MiXCR from the PCR reads. The top ten clones hold 0.6% to 0.9% of a sample with some 680,000 distinct CDR3 sequences, around 25% of them seen once. The sequenced sample was naive CD8+ T cells from blood, with Jurkat cell RNA spiked in. Subset denoted: FACS-sorted CD8+CD4-CCR7+CD45RA+ naive T cells. These receptors were collected from a human donor in good health. Some libraries in this study had Jurkat cell RNA spiked in.

This clonotype was recorded at least ten times. The CDR3 nucleotides read TGTGCCAGCAGCTTCCAGGGGGAAGAGACCCAGTACTTC. Protein sequence: CASSFQGEETQYF. The chain has TRBV5-6 and TRBJ2-5; 7 bases align to TRBD1. This CDR3 region has 13 residues. J gave up 3 bases and V 2 bases, and 1 base lay outside the gene matches. Germline V gene data show CDR1 as SGHDT and CDR2 as YYEEEE. The full variable domain, rest sourced from reference TRBV5-6 and TRBJ2-5, is DAGVTQSPTHLIKTRGQQVTLRCSPKSGHDTVSWYQQALGQGPQFIFQYYEEEERQRGNFPDRFSGHQFPNYSSELNVNALLLGDSALYLCASSFQGEETQYFGPGTRLLVL.

This rearrangement joins TRBV27 to TRBJ1-6; D not resolved. This CDR3 spans 13 amino acids. From germline, CDR1 is MNHEY and CDR2 SMNVEV (reference sequence). With 2 bases removed from V and 8 bases from J, the gap between germline ends came to 7 bases. The CDR3 region has the DNA TGTGCCAGCAGTTTAAGACCCGATTCACCCCTCCACTTT. Protein: CASSLRPDSPLHF.

This clonotype was seen more than once but under ten times. The junction differs from germline at one of its ends, possibly a read error. The rearrangement uses TRBV28 and TRBJ2-5; possible D gene TRBD1, 6 bases. Germline CDR1 reads MDHEN; CDR2 reads SYDVKM. The CDR3 is made up of 15 amino acids. Here the CDR3 reads CASSLGPDSQEPQYF. The CDR3 nucleotides are TGTGCCAGCAGTTTAGGCCCGGACAGCCAAGAGCCCCAGTACTTC.

This clonotype was picked up many times. This chain joins TRBV29-1 and TRBJ2-7; 7 nucleotides line up with TRBD2. J lost 1 base, V lost 2 bases, and 5 bases had no gene match. Germline V gene sequence: CDR1 SQVTM, CDR2 ANQGSEA. The CDR3 spans 14 residues. CDR3 amino acids: CSVEKAGASYEQYF. The CDR3 coding sequence is TGCAGCGTTGAAAAGGCGGGAGCGTCCTACGAGCAGTACTTC.

Note on this clonotype: A much bigger clone sits one base away, suggesting this may be a read error. This chain connects TRBV7-2 to TRBJ2-5, with TRBD2 matching over 8 bases. The germline V gene encodes CDR1 SGHTA and CDR2 FQGNSA. The CDR3 is 14 amino acids. V shed 6 bases, J shed 6 bases, and the junction held 9 bases outside the gene matches. The CDR3 protein is CASRGIAGWKTQYF. CDR3 nucleotides: TGTGCCAGCAGGGGAATAGCGGGGTGGAAGACCCAGTACTTC.

There are many counts of this clonotype. The chain carries TRBV9 and TRBJ2-5, with TRBD2 matching over 7 bases. Germline V CDR1 and CDR2: SGDLS, YYNGEE. The junction had 8 bases not matched to a gene; V was cut back by 4 bases and J by 5 bases. CDR3 size: 14 residues. This CDR3 is CASSSGTPYETQYF. The CDR3 bases are TGTGCCAGCAGCAGCGGGACTCCGTACGAGACCCAGTACTTC.

At least ten counts were recorded for this clonotype. The chain joins TRBV5-1 to TRBJ2-7; TRBD1 is a possible D gene (5 bases). Per germline, CDR1 SGHRS and CDR2 YFSETQ. The V end was cut by 0 bases, the J end by 2 bases, with 15 bases between. CDR3 size: 16 residues. CDR3 DNA: TGCGCCAGCAGCTTGGGCCAGGGAATGACTGCCTACGAGCAGTACTTC. This codes for CASSLGQGMTAYEQYF.

The table lists this clonotype with a few counts. The chain employs TRBV2 and TRBJ2-1; D not certain. Per the germline V gene, CDR1 is SNHLY and CDR2 is FYNNEI. The CDR3 consists of 11 residues. With 8 bases removed from V and 6 bases from J, the gap between germline ends came to 8 bases. The CDR3 coding sequence is TGTGCCAGCTGGGGAAGCAATGAGCAGTTCTTC. Its protein is CASWGSNEQFF.

As concerns this clonotype: An end of the junction differs from the germline gene, which may be a read error. V and J are TRBV19 and TRBJ2-1, with TRBD2 as a possible D gene (7 bases). The length of the CDR3 is 15 residues. Germline CDR1 and CDR2: LNHDA and SQIVND (reference sequence). For the CDR3, the DNA is TGTGCCAGTAGTATTGGGGGGGGCTCCTACAATGAGCAGCTCTTC. This encodes CASSIGGGSYNEQLF. Filled out from reference TRBV19 and TRBJ2-1, the complete variable domain reads DGGITQSPKYLFRKEGQNVTLSCEQNLNHDAMYWYRQDPGQGLRLIYYSQIVNDFQKGDIAEGYSVSREKKESFPLTVTSAQKNPTAFYLCASSIGGGSYNEQLFGPGTRLTVL.

Here the CDR3 DNA reads TGTGCCAGCAGCCTATATCGGGCAGGGAAGGATGGCTACACCTTC. It yields the protein CASSLYRAGKDGYTF. The rearrangement joins TRBV7-2 to TRBJ1-2, with D possibly matching TRBD1 (5 bases). Germline V gene data show CDR1 as SGHTA and CDR2 as FQGNSA. The length of the CDR3 is 15 residues. V was trimmed by 5 bases and J by 6 bases, leaving 19 bases between them.

This clonotype was seen many times. V and J are TRBV30 and TRBJ2-2; possibly TRBD1 for D (6 bases). The V end lost 2 bases, the J end lost 2 bases, and 9 bases lay between the germline ends. Germline V gives CDR1 GTSNPN, CDR2 SVGIG (reference sequence). CDR3 length: 14 residues. CDR3 in amino acids: CAWSLDSNTGELFF. As DNA, the CDR3 is TGTGCCTGGAGTCTGGACAGCAACACCGGGGAGCTGTTTTTT.

This chain joins TRBV27 and TRBJ1-4; tentatively, D is TRBD1 (5 bases). Looked up from germline, CDR1 is MNHEY and CDR2 is SMNVEV (reference sequence). The CDR3 totals 19 residues. V was pared by 1 base and J by 6 bases, with 24 bases between. For the CDR3, the DNA is TGTGCCAGCAGTTTATGGGTTCCGGGACCGGGTAGATCTCATGAAAAACTGTTTTTT. It codes for CASSLWVPGPGRSHEKLFF.

This clonotype was detected ten times or more. This chain uses TRBV9 with TRBJ2-2; 8 bases agree with TRBD2. With 2 bases clipped from V and 0 bases from J, the junction kept 6 bases outside the gene matches. In germline, CDR1 is SGDLS, CDR2 YYNGEE. This CDR3 comprises 17 residues. CDR3 region: CASSVRSGRSNTGELFF. The CDR3 DNA sequence: TGTGCCAGCAGCGTGAGGAGCGGGAGATCGAACACCGGGGAGCTGTTTTTT.

Only one count was recorded for this clonotype. The rearrangement joins TRBV18 to TRBJ2-1; D perhaps matches TRBD2 (6 bases). Germline V lookup: CDR1 KGHSH, CDR2 LQKENI. The ends were cut back, 2 bases at V and 8 bases at J, with 10 bases in the middle. This CDR3 region has 13 residues. The CDR3 nucleotides are TGTGCCAGCTCACCAGGGGACTCCGATGAGCAGTTCTTC. This encodes CASSPGDSDEQFF.

Of note for this clonotype: Just one base apart from a much larger clone, this may be a read error. CDR3 loop: CANSWDRYQPQHF. The CDR3 coding sequence is TGTGCCAACAGCTGGGACAGGTATCAGCCCCAGCATTTT. V usage is TRBV27 and J usage is TRBJ1-5, with 8 nucleotides matching TRBD1. Germline CDR1 and CDR2: MNHEY and SMNVEV (reference sequence). The CDR3 consists of 13 residues. V was pared by 10 bases and J by 5 bases, with 7 bases of the junction left unmatched.

The sample holds many counts of this clonotype. The chain has TRBV19 and TRBJ1-5; weak D call: TRBD1 (6 bases). The CDR3 runs 14 residues. Germline CDR1 and CDR2: LNHDA and SQIVND (reference sequence). Deletions cut 3 bases from V and 0 bases from J, with 6 bases between. The CDR3 nucleotides are TGTGCCAGTAGTATGACAGGTAGCAATCAGCCCCAGCATTTT. It encodes CASSMTGSNQPQHF.

This clonotype has a handful of counts. CDR3 protein: CASTGGWGQPQHF. The CDR3 region has the DNA TGTGCCAGTACAGGAGGTTGGGGTCAGCCCCAGCATTTT. The chain recombines TRBV27 with TRBJ1-5; D is perhaps TRBD1 (5 bases). Germline loops: CDR1 MNHEY, CDR2 SMNVEV (reference sequence). V lost 9 bases to trimming and J lost 6 bases, with 15 bases between them. CDR3 length: 13 residues.

This sequence joins TRBV30 and TRBJ1-5; TRBD1 aligns across 9 bases. Germline V lookup: CDR1 GTSNPN, CDR2 SVGIG (reference sequence). CDR3 length: 13 residues. J was trimmed by 6 bases and V by 5 bases; bases with no gene match: 5. CDR3 loop: CAWAGTGSQPQHF. The CDR3 DNA follows: TGTGCCTGGGCCGGGACAGGGAGTCAGCCCCAGCATTTT.

Worth noting for this clonotype: One end of the junction does not line up with germline, which may come from a read error. The rearrangement joins TRBV5-1 to TRBJ2-7; D might be TRBD1 (5 bases). This CDR3 is 15 amino acids long. Germline V gives CDR1 SGHRS, CDR2 YFSETQ. CDR3 in amino acids: CAGSLNPGNPYEQYF. The CDR3 DNA reads TGCGCCGGCAGCTTGAATCCAGGGAACCCCTACGAGCAGTACTTC.

This clonotype was seen many times. The chain joins TRBV27 to TRBJ1-1, with 8 bases matching TRBD1. CDR3 length equals 13 residues. V shed 5 bases, J shed 11 bases, and the junction held 10 bases outside the gene matches. In germline, CDR1 is MNHEY, CDR2 SMNVEV (reference sequence). For the CDR3, the DNA is TGTGCCAGCAGTGGTATTCCGGGACAGGAGGCTTTCTTT. It yields the protein CASSGIPGQEAFF.

The sample holds a few counts of this clonotype. The CDR3 end shows no conserved phenylalanine or tryptophan, and so a read error is likely. The limits of the CDR3 on the DNA are not certain, so only TCRdb's listed CDR3 is given. The chain joins TRBV23-1 to TRBJ1-6; the table calls TRBD1, which could not be checked here. TRBV23-1 is marked as an open reading frame, function uncertain. Both ends counted, the CDR3 spans 12 residues. This CDR3 reads CASSQSIQDRTI.

The chain has TRBV15 and TRBJ1-1; D gene uncertain. In germline, CDR1 is LNHNV, CDR2 YYDKDF (reference sequence). V lost 1 base and J 6 bases, leaving 6 bases between the germline ends. The CDR3 spans 12 residues. CDR3 nucleotide sequence: TGTGCCACCAGCAGAGTGGACTCTGAAGCTTTCTTT. Translated: CATSRVDSEAFF.

CDR3 nucleotides: TGCGCCAGCAGCCAAGGGACTGACCCCGTCGGCGAGCAGTACTTC. Its translation: CASSQGTDPVGEQYF. The chain employs TRBV4-3 and TRBJ2-7; perhaps TRBD2 as D (5 bases). V dropped 1 base and J dropped 6 bases, with 16 bases sitting between them. This CDR3 has 15 residues. CDR1 is LGHNA and CDR2 is YSLEER in the germline V gene.

With respect to this clonotype: The junction differs from germline at one of its ends, possibly a read error. This chain connects TRBV12-5 to TRBJ2-7; D is unclear. This CDR3 spans 9 amino acids. CDR1 is LGHNT and CDR2 is FRNRAP in the germline V gene. The CDR3 region is CASGWPPHF. The CDR3 DNA follows: TGTGCTAGTGGTTGGCCCCCCCACTTC. Drawing the rest from reference TRBV12-5 and TRBJ2-7, the complete variable domain is DARVTQTPRHKVTEMGQEVTMRCQPILGHNTVFWYRQTMMQGLELLAYFRNRAPLDDSGMPKDRFSAEMPDATLATLKIQPSEPRDSAVYFCASGWPPHFGPGTRLTVT.

This clonotype has just a few counts. The chain carries TRBV19 and TRBJ1-5; no firm D call. This CDR3 contains 17 residues. V was clipped by 1 base and J by 0 bases, with 13 bases between them. Germline V lookup: CDR1 LNHDA, CDR2 SQIVND (reference sequence). CDR3 residues: CASSIVSGRFSNQPQHF. The CDR3 bases are TGTGCCAGTAGTATAGTTTCGGGGAGGTTTAGCAATCAGCCCCAGCATTTT.